Here is one TCR beta chain with its context. The antigen remains unidentified. V dropped 5 bases and J dropped 4; count of bases not matched to a gene: 10. The CDR3 sequence is 15 residues long. Next came a second PCR, run for about 6 to 12 cycles, which used a sample-barcoded 5' primer along with a J-beta primer mix. Each TCR beta cDNA got a 12-nucleotide random molecular identifier. Via MiXCR, TCRdb re-called the 5' RACE reads, giving one row per CDR3 protein. The sample carries 890,000 or so distinct CDR3 sequences, approximately 65% recorded once. These data originate in a study of blood T cells in healthy people across ages. Study-wide points: It was held that the diversity estimates obtained from one million T cells were underestimates.

The genes are TRBV12-3 or TRBV12-4 and TRBJ2-7, with 8 bases lining up with TRBD1. The receptor was isolated from a man aged 25-45 years in good health. The sequenced sample was blood. The CDR3 DNA reads as TGTGCCAGCAGTATGGGACAGGCGACAGGGTACGAGCAGTACTTC. It is translated as CASSMGQATGYEQYF.